The rows below give T cell receptor beta chains drawn from one sample of a study of glioma-infiltrating T cells after dendritic cell vaccination. The protocol was immunoSEQ multiplex PCR, while the TCRdb copy is restricted to in-frame clones and leaves out a portion. The sample consists of roughly 87,000 clones, roughly four fifths of them appearing once. This specimen consisted of blood, obtained after dendritic cell vaccination. The source of these receptors is a human donor with glioblastoma. Each CDR3 is given with its conserved first and last residue. The order of the fields is V gene, clone size, J gene, D gene, CDR3 DNA, CDR3 protein. A D gene is named only where the DNA matches it firmly. Clone size is given for some rows only: seen once, a few or many times, or a class if the clone is expanded.

>TRBV13|-|TRBJ1-2|-
TGTGCCAGCAGCTCCCGTCTCTATGGCTACACCTTC
CASSSRLYGYTF
>TRBV5-1|-|TRBJ1-4|TRBD1
TGCGCCAGCGGAGAACAGGGGGCACAAGAGGAAAAACTGTTTTTT
CASGEQGAQEEKLFF
>TRBV7-8|-|TRBJ1-1|TRBD1
TGTGCCAGCAGCTACGGACAGGGGGCCACTGAAGCTTTCTTT
CASSYGQGATEAFF
>TRBV6-4|once|TRBJ2-3|-
TGTGCCAGCAGTGAAAACGGGGGATGGTCAGATACGCAGTATTTT
CASSENGGWSDTQYF
>TRBV5-1|-|TRBJ2-1|TRBD2
TGCGCCAGCAGCCTCAACGTAGCGGGGGGGGTCAATGAGCAGTTCTTC
CASSLNVAGGVNEQFF
>TRBV4-1|-|TRBJ2-1|TRBD1
TGCGCCAGCAGCCTCGACAGGGGCTCCTACAATGAGCAGTTCTTC
CASSLDRGSYNEQFF
>TRBV2|-|TRBJ1-6|-
TGTGCCAGTATACTGACAGGCGTATATAATTCACCCCTCCACTTT
CASILTGVYNSPLHF
>TRBV19|-|TRBJ1-1|-
TGTGCCAGTAGTATCGGGACCGGGGGTGAAGCTTTCTTT
CASSIGTGGEAFF
>TRBV5-1|-|TRBJ1-4|TRBD1
TGCGCCAGCAGCTCAGGGGGCGTTGTCGAAAAACTGTTTTTT
CASSSGGVVEKLFF
>TRBV4-3|-|TRBJ1-1|-
TGCGCCAGCAGCCAAGAGTACAGGACTGAAGCTTTCTTT
CASSQEYRTEAFF
>TRBV10-2|few|TRBJ1-1|-
TGCGCCAGCAGTGATGTACAGGGGAACACTGAAGCTTTCTTT
CASSDVQGNTEAFF
>TRBV4-3|-|TRBJ2-6|TRBD2
TGCGCCAGCAGCCAAGATAGCGGGGGGGCTTCTGGGGCCAACGTCCTGACTTTC
CASSQDSGGASGANVLTF
>TRBV28|-|TRBJ1-1|-
TGTGCCAGCAGTTTACCCCAGAACACTGAAGCTTTCTTT
CASSLPQNTEAFF
>TRBV2|-|TRBJ2-1|TRBD1
TGTGCCAGCAGTGAGGGGACAGGGCTTTCCCCTCCTGAGCAGTTCTTC
CASSEGTGLSPPEQFF
>TRBV27|few|TRBJ1-2|-
TGTGCCAGCAGCCCCAGGACAGAAAACTATGGCTACACCTTC
CASSPRTENYGYTF
>TRBV19|once|TRBJ1-1|TRBD1
TGTGCCAGTAGTATCGGGACAGCAGAGAACACTGAAGCTTTCTTT
CASSIGTAENTEAFF
>TRBV5-1|-|TRBJ2-3|-
TGCGCCAGCAGCTTGGCGATGGACTCCCGCACAGATACGCAGTATTTT
CASSLAMDSRTDTQYF
>TRBV13|-|TRBJ2-7|TRBD1
TGTGCCAGCAGCGAGGGACAGACTAACTACGAGCAGTACTTC
CASSEGQTNYEQYF
>TRBV6-1|-|TRBJ2-7|-
TGTGCCAGCAGTGAGAACCCAGGGTGGTACGAGCAGTACTTC
CASSENPGWYEQYF
>TRBV4-2|few|TRBJ2-7|TRBD2
TGTGCCAGCAGTACTAGCGGGGGCCGCTACGAGCAGTACTTC
CASSTSGGRYEQYF
>TRBV2|-|TRBJ2-7|TRBD1
TGTGCCAGCGGTCTACAGGGGGCGCGGGGCGAGCAGTACTTC
CASGLQGARGEQYF
>TRBV7-8|-|TRBJ2-3|TRBD2
TGTGCCAGCAGCTTAGCGATGGCGGGGGGTCGACTCTACACAGATACGCAGTATTTT
CASSLAMAGGRLYTDTQYF
>TRBV19|-|TRBJ1-2|-
TGTGCCAGTAGTATTCGCGGGATTGTCTATGGCTACACCTTC
CASSIRGIVYGYTF
>TRBV5-6|-|TRBJ2-3|-
TGTGCCAGCAGCTTGTGGCTGCATCCTCATACGCAGTATTTT
CASSLWLHPHTQYF
>TRBV28|-|TRBJ1-2|TRBD1
TGTGCCAGCAGTTCGACAGACAGGGGTCCAGGGTATGGCTACACCTTC
CASSSTDRGPGYGYTF
>TRBV6-5|-|TRBJ1-6|-
TGTGCCAGCAGTTACCTTAAGACTCGTTCAAAGTCACCCCTCCACTTT
CASSYLKTRSKSPLHF
>TRBV4-3|-|TRBJ1-1|-
TGCGCCAGCAGCCAAGATATGGGGGAGGGCACTGAAGCTTTCTTT
CASSQDMGEGTEAFF
>TRBV7-9|-|TRBJ2-1|-
TGTGCCAGCAGCTTAGAGCTCAACAGCTACAATGAGCAGTTCTTC
CASSLELNSYNEQFF
>TRBV2|-|TRBJ1-1|-
TGTGCCAGCAGTGAATTCAGGGAGAACACTGAAGCTTTCTTT
CASSEFRENTEAFF
>TRBV11-2|-|TRBJ2-1|TRBD1
TGTGCCAGCAGCCTGCGACAGGGTATCTCCTACAATGAGCAGTTCTTC
CASSLRQGISYNEQFF